The clone carrying this TCR beta chain was detected ten times or more. Antigen specificity is unknown. RNA transcripts provided the source from which TCR beta CDR3 regions were amplified. The TCR CDR3 was amplified in a first-round RT-PCR using the HTBI primer set. TCRdb reanalysed the multiplex PCR reads using MiXCR and keeps one entry per CDR3 protein. The data contain about 420,000 distinct CDR3 sequences, around 15% of them singletons. This sample was taken from a study of T cells in Graves' hyperthyroidism and ophthalmopathy. General study results and limits: Blood samples included most of the expanded thyroid clonotypes exceeding 0.001.

Fresh peripheral blood, approximately 10 ml, was the source of the PBMCs. This CDR3 spans 13 amino acids. The germline CDR1 and CDR2 sequences are SGHAT and FQNNGV. V shed 3 bases and J shed 7 bases, with 11 bases lying between them. The source material was blood. The chain recombines TRBV11-2 with TRBJ2-3; D possibly uses TRBD1 or TRBD2 (5 bases each). The source is a woman under 30 with Graves' hyperthyroidism. The CDR3 is CASSFEGTYTQYF. CDR3 bases: TGTGCCAGCAGCTTTGAGGGGACGTATACGCAGTATTTT.